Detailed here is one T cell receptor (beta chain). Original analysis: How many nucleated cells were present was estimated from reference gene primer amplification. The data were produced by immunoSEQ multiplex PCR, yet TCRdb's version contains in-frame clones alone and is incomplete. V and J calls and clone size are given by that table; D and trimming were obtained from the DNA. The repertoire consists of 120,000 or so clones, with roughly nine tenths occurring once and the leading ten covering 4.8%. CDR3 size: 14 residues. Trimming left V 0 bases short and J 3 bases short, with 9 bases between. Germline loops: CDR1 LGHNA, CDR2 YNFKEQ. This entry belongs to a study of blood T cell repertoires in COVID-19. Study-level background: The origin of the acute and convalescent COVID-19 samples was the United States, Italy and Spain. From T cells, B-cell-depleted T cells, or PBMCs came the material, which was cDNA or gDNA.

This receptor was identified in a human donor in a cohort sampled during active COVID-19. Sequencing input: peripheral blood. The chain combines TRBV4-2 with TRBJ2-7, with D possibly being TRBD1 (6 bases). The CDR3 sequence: CASSQEGAFYEQYF. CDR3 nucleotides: TGTGCCAGCAGCCAAGAGGGGGCATTCTACGAGCAGTACTTC.